This TCR beta chain was recovered during a study of tumor-infiltrating lymphocytes in primary liver carcinoma. Study-wide findings and caveats: Researchers report that only about 7.5-24% of top clones turned up in all five tumor regions. Pairs of tumor regions overlapped more than tumor-adjacent and tumor-blood pairs did.

With respect to this clonotype: Its antigen is unidentified. The CDR3 end shows no conserved phenylalanine or tryptophan, and so a read error is likely.

Scientists recovered RNA and DNA together from roughly 21-30 mg of unsorted bulk tissue. Subjects presented with primary liver carcinoma managed by surgical resection. Germline V CDR1 and CDR2: SGHNT, YYREEE (reference sequence). The CDR3 extends over 16 amino acids. TCR beta cDNA was prepared out of approximately 500 ng total RNA by means of a constant-region primer. Three nested multiplex PCR rounds, a slightly modified ARM-PCR method, built the TCR beta libraries. Amplification in the first two PCR rounds was performed using TRBV1-TRBV30 forward primers and a C-beta reverse primer for roughly 9 cycles each. TCRdb reprocessed the multiplex PCR reads via MiXCR and lists one record per CDR3 protein. Counted here are about 100,000 distinct CDR3 sequences, about two thirds occurring once; the ten biggest clones make up roughly 12%.

The specimen was liver tumor tissue from sampling region 2. Specified subset: tumor region T2, inferior pole. This sequence originates from a woman aged 55-70 years with primary liver carcinoma and hepatitis B virus infection. This chain uses TRBV5-4 with TRBJ2-1, with unresolved D. The CDR3 protein is CVSSLSVSGSYNEQFI. In nucleotides, the CDR3 is TGTGTCAGCAGCTTGAGTGTCTCGGGTTCCTATAATGAGCAGTTCATC.